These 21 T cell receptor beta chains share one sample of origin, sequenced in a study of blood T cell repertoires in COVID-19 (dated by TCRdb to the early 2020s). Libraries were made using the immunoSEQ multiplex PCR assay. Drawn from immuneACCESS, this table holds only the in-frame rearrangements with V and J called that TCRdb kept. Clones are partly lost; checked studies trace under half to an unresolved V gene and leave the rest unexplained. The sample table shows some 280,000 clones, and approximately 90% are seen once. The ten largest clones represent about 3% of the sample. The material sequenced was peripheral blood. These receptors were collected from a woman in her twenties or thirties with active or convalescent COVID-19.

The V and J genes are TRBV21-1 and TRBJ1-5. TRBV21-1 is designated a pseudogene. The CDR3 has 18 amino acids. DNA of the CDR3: TGTGCCAGCAGGGTCGCCGGGATCTTCGTTTATAGCAATCAGCCCCAGCATTTT. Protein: CASRVAGIFVYSNQPQHF.

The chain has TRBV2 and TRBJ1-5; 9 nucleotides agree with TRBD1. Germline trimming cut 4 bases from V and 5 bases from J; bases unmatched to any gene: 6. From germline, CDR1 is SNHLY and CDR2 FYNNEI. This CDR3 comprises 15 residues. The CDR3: CASSAGTGWDQPQHF. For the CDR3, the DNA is TGTGCCAGCAGTGCCGGGACAGGGTGGGATCAGCCCCAGCATTTT.

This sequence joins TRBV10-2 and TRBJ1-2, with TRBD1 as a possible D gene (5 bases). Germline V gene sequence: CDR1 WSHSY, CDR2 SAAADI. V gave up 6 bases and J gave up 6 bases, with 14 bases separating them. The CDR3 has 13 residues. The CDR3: CASRTGGGNGYTF. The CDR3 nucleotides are TGCGCCAGCAGAACTGGGGGGGGAAATGGCTACACCTTC.

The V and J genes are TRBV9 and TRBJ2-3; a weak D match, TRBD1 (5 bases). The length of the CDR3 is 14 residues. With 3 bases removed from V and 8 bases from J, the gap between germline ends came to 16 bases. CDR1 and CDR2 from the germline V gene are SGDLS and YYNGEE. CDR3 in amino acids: CASSADILLGTQYF. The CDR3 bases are TGTGCCAGCAGCGCGGACATCCTTCTAGGTACGCAGTATTTT. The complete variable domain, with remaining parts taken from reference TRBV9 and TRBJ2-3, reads DSGVTQTPKHLITATGQRVTLRCSPRSGDLSVYWYQQSLDQGLQFLIQYYNGEERAKGNILERFSAQQFPDLHSELNLSSLELGDSALYFCASSADILLGTQYFGPGTRLTVL.

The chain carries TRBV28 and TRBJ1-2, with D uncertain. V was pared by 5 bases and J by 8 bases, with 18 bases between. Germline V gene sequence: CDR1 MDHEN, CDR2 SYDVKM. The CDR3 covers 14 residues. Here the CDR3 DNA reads TGTGCCAGCAGTCCCCTCGCTCCTCGCGGGGGCTACACCTTC. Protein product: CASSPLAPRGGYTF.

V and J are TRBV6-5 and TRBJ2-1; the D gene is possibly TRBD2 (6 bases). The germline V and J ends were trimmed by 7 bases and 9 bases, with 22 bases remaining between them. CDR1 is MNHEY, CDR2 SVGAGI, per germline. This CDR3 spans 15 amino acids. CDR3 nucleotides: TGTGCCAGCAACCCGATCGGGGGTACAGGTGGTGAGCAGTTCTTC. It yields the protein CASNPIGGTGGEQFF.

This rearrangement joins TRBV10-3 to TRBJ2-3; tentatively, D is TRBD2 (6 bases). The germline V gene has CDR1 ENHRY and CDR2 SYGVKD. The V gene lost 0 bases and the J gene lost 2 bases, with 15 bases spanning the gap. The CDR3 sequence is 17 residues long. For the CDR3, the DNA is TGTGCCATCAGTGAGTCTACGGCGGGGACCACCACAGATACGCAGTATTTT. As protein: CAISESTAGTTTDTQYF.

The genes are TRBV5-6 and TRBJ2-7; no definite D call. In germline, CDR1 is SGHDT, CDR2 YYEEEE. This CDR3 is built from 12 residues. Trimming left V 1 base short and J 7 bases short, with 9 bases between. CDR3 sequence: CASSLQFSEQYF. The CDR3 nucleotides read TGTGCCAGCAGCTTGCAGTTCTCAGAGCAGTACTTC. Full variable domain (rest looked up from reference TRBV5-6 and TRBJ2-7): DAGVTQSPTHLIKTRGQQVTLRCSPKSGHDTVSWYQQALGQGPQFIFQYYEEEERQRGNFPDRFSGHQFPNYSSELNVNALLLGDSALYLCASSLQFSEQYFGPGTRLTVT.

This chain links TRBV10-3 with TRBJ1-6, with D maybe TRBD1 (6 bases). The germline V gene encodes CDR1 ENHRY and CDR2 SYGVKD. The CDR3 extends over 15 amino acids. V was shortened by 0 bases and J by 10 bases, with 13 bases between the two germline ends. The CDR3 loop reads CAISESQGSGSPLHF. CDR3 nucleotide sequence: TGTGCCATCAGTGAGTCTCAGGGGTCGGGGTCACCCCTCCACTTT.

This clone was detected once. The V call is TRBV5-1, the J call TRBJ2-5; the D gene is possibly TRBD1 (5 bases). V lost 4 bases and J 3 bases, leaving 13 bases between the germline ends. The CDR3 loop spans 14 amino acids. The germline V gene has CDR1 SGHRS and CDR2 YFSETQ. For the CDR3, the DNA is TGCGCCAGCAGCCTAGGACACACGAAAGAGACCCAGTACTTC. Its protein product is CASSLGHTKETQYF. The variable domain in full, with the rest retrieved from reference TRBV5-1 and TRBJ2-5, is KAGVTQTPRYLIKTRGQQVTLSCSPISGHRSVSWYQQTPGQGLQFLFEYFSETQRNKGNFPGRFSGRQFSNSRSEMNVSTLELGDSALYLCASSLGHTKETQYFGPGTRLLVL.

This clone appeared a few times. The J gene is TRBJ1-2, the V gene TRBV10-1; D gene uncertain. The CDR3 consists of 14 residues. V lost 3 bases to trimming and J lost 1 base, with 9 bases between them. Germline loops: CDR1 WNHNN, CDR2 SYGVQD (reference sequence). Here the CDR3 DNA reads TGCGCCAGCAGTGATAGCTACTTTAACTATGGCTACACCTTC. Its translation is CASSDSYFNYGYTF.

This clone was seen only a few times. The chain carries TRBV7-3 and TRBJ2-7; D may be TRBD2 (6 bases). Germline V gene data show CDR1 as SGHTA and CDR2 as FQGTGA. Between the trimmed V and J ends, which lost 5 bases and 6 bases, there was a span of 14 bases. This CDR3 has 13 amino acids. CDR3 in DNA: TGTGCCAGCAGCCTTGCGCGGGGACGCGAGCAGTACTTC. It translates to CASSLARGREQYF.

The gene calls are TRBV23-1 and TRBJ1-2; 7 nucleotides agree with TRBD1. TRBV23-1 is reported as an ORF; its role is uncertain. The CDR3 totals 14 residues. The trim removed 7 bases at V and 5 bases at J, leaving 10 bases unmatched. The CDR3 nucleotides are TGCGCCAGCATTCCAGACAGGGTCGGGTATGGCTACACCTTC. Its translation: CASIPDRVGYGYTF.

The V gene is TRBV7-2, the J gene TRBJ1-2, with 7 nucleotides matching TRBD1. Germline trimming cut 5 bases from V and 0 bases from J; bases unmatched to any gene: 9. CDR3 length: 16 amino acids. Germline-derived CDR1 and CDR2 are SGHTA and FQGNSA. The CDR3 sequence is CASSATGAVANYGYTF. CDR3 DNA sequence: TGTGCCAGCAGCGCCACAGGGGCCGTTGCTAACTATGGCTACACCTTC. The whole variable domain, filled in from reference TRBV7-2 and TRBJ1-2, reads GAGVSQSPSNKVTEKGKDVELRCDPISGHTALYWYRQSLGQGLEFLIYFQGNSAPDKSGLPSDRFSAERTGGSVSTLTIQRTQQEDSAVYLCASSATGAVANYGYTFGSGTRLTVV.

The CDR3 DNA reads as TGTGCCAGCAGTGGGGCAGCTCCGAACTATGGCTACACCTTC. It encodes CASSGAAPNYGYTF. The chain links TRBV28 to TRBJ1-2, with D maybe TRBD1 (5 bases). Trimming shortened V by 5 bases and J by 2 bases, and 12 bases separated the two germline ends. The CDR3 totals 14 residues. The germline V gene has CDR1 MDHEN and CDR2 SYDVKM.

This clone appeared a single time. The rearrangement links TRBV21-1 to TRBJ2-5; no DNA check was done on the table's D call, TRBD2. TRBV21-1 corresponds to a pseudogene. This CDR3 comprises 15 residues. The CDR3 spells CASSKCAAGGETQYF. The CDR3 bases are TGTGCCAGCAGCAAATGTGCAGCGGGGGGGGAGACCCAGTACTTC.

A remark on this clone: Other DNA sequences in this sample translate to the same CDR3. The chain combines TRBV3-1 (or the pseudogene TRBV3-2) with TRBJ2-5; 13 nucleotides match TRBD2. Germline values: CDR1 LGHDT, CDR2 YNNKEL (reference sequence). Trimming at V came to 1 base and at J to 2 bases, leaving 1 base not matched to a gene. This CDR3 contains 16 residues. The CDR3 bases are TGTGCCAGCAGCCAAGGACTAGCGGGGGGACAAGAGACCCAGTACTTC. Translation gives CASSQGLAGGQETQYF.

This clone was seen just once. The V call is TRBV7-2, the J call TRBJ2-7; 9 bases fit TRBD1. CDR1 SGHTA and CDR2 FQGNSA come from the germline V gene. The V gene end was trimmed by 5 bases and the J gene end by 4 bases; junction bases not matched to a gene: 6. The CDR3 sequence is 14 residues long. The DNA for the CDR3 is TGTGCCAGCAGCCAGGACAGGGGTCGATACGAGCAGTACTTC. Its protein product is CASSQDRGRYEQYF. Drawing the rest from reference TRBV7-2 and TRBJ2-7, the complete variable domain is GAGVSQSPSNKVTEKGKDVELRCDPISGHTALYWYRQSLGQGLEFLIYFQGNSAPDKSGLPSDRFSAERTGGSVSTLTIQRTQQEDSAVYLCASSQDRGRYEQYFGPGTRLTVT.

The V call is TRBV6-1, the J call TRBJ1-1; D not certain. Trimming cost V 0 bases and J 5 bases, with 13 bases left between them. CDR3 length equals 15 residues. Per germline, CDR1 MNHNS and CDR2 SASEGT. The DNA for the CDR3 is TGTGCCAGCAGTGAAGCGCCCTATCCGATAACTGAAGCTTTCTTT. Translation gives CASSEAPYPITEAFF.

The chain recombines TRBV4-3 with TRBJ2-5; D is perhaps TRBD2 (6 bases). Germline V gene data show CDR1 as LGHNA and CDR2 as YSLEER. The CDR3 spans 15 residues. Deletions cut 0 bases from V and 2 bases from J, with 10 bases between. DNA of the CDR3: TGCGCCAGCAGCCAAGACGCGCGGGGACAAGAGACCCAGTACTTC. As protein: CASSQDARGQETQYF.

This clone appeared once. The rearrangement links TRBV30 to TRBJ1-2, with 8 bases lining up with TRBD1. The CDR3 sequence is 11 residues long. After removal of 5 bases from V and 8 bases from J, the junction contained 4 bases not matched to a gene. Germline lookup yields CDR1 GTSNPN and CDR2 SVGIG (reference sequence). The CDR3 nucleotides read TGTGCCTGGCAGGGGGCGGGGGGCTACACCTTC. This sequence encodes CAWQGAGGYTF.